The 5 T cell receptor beta chains below all came from one sample that was sequenced in a study of PD-1 blockade in mismatch repair-deficient tumors. The assay was immunoSEQ multiplex PCR, and TCRdb's table has in-frame clones only and misses some. The table has roughly 15,000 clones, 65% to 90% seen once. This specimen consisted of PBMCs, obtained 14 weeks after starting pembrolizumab. The receptors come from an adult with mismatch repair-deficient cancer.

This clone has more than one count but fewer than ten. The CDR3 loop reads CASRAGDGYTF. The CDR3 DNA reads as TGCGCCAGCAGAGCGGGGGATGGCTACACCTTC. V and J are TRBV5-1 and TRBJ1-2, with D maybe TRBD1 (5 bases). Germline CDR1 and CDR2: SGHRS and YFSETQ. V was clipped by 5 bases and J by 6 bases, with 8 bases between them. The CDR3 sequence is 11 residues long.

The V and J genes are TRBV4-1 and TRBJ2-1, with 9 bases that match TRBD2. The CDR3 has 15 residues. Looked up from germline, CDR1 is MGHRA and CDR2 is YSYEKL. For the CDR3, the DNA is TGCGCAGAGCGGGGTAGCGGGAGACCCTACAATGAGCAGTTCTTC. This gives the protein CAERGSGRPYNEQFF.

This chain uses TRBV28 with TRBJ2-3; 11 bases fit TRBD2. The ends lost 2 bases at V and 6 bases at J; junction bases unmatched: 7. From germline, CDR1 is MDHEN and CDR2 SYDVKM. The CDR3 totals 16 residues. CDR3 nucleotide sequence: TGTGCCAGCAGTTTACCACTAGCGGGAGTAAGTGATACGCAGTATTTT. This encodes CASSLPLAGVSDTQYF.

This chain links TRBV6-5 with TRBJ2-2, with 8 bases aligning to TRBD1. The V and J ends lost 0 bases and 9 bases, in that order; junction bases with no gene match: 9. The CDR3 length is 16 residues. Germline V lookup: CDR1 MNHEY, CDR2 SVGAGI. The CDR3 sequence: CASSYSRTGSMWELFF. The CDR3 nucleotides are TGTGCCAGCAGTTACTCCCGGACAGGGAGTATGTGGGAGCTGTTTTTT.

V is TRBV7-2 and J is TRBJ2-3; 15 bases fit TRBD2. Germline CDR1 reads SGHTA; CDR2 reads FQGNSA. Unmatched junction bases numbered 5, after V lost 1 base and J lost 6 bases. The CDR3 consists of 17 residues. CDR3 coding DNA: TGTGCCAGCAGCTTAGGGACTAGCGGGAGGGGGTCCGATACGCAGTATTTT. Its translation: CASSLGTSGRGSDTQYF.